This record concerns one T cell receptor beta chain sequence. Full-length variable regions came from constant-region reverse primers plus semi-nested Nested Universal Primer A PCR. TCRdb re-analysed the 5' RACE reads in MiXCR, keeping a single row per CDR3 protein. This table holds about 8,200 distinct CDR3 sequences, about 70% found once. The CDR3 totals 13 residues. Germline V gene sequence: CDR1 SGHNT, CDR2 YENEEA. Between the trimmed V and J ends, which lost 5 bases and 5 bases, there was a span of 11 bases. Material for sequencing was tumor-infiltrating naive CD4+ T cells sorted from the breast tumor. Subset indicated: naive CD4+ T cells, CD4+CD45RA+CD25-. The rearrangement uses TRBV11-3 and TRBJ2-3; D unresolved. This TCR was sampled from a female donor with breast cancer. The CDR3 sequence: CASSGNRQDTQYF. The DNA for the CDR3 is TGTGCCAGCAGCGGAAATAGGCAAGATACGCAGTATTTT. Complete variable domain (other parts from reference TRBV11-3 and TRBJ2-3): EAGVVQSPRYKIIEKKQPVAFWCNPISGHNTLYWYLQNLGQGPELLIRYENEEAVDDSQLPKDRFSAERLKGVDSTLKIQPAELGDSAVYLCASSGNRQDTQYFGPGTRLTVL.